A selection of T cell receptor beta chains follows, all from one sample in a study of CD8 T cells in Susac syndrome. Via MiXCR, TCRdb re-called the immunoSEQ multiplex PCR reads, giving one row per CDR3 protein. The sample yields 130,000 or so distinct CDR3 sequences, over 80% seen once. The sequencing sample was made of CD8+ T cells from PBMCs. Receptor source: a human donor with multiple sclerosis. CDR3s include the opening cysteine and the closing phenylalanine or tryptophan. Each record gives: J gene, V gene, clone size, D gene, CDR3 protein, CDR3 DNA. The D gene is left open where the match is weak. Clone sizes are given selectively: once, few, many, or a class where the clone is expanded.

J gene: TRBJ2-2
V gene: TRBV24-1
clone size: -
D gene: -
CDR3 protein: CATSDWSTDTAGELFF
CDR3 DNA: TGTGCCACCAGTGATTGGAGTACTGACACTGCCGGGGAGCTGTTTTTT

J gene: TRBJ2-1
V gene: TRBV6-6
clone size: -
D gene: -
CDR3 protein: CASSEQVHEQFF
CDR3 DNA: TGTGCCAGCAGTGAGCAGGTCCATGAGCAGTTCTTC

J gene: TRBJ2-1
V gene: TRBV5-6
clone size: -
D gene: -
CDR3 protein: CASSPRWERADNEQFF
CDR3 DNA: TGTGCCAGCAGCCCCCGGTGGGAGCGGGCGGACAATGAGCAGTTCTTC

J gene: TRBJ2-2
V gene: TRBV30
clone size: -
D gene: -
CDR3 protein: CAWSIPGELFF
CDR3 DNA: TGTGCCTGGAGTATCCCCGGGGAGCTGTTTTTT

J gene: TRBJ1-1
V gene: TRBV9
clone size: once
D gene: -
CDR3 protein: CASSVDSAQAFF
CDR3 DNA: TGTGCCAGCAGCGTAGACTCGGCACAAGCTTTCTTT

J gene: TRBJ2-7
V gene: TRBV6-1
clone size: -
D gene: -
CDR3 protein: CASSEPRTDEQYF
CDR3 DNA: TGTGCCAGCAGCGAACCCCGGACAGACGAGCAGTACTTC

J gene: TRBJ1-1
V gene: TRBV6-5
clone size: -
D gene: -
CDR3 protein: CASSYSGRGEAFF
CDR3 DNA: TGTGCCAGCAGTTACTCGGGGAGGGGTGAAGCTTTCTTT

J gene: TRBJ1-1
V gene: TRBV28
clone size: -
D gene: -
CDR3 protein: CASSLSPNVGAEAFF
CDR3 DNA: TGTGCCAGCAGTTTGAGCCCCAACGTGGGCGCTGAAGCTTTCTTT

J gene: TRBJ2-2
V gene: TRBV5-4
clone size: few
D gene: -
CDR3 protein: CASSFEPGLSTGELFF
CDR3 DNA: TGTGCCAGCAGCTTCGAGCCGGGACTCAGCACCGGGGAGCTGTTTTTT

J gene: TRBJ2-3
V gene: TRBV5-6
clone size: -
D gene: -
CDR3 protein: CASSLEMQLRTDTQYF
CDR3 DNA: TGTGCCAGCAGCTTGGAAATGCAGCTTCGCACAGATACGCAGTATTTT

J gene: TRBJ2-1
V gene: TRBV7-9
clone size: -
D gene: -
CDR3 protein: CASSSLPEEQFF
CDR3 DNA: TGTGCCAGCAGCTCCCTTCCAGAGGAGCAGTTCTTC

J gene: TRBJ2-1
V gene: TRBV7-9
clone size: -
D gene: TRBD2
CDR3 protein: CASSHPLAGMSSYNEQFF
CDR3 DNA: TGTGCCAGCAGCCATCCACTAGCGGGGATGAGCTCCTACAATGAGCAGTTCTTT

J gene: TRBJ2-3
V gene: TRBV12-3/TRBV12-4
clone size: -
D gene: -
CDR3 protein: CASRRGATDTQYF
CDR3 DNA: TGTGCCAGCAGAAGAGGGGCCACAGATACGCAGTATTTT

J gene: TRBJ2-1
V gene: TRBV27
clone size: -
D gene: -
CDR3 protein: CASSASLVEQFF
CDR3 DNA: TGTGCCAGCAGTGCCTCCCTGGTTGAGCAGTTCTTC

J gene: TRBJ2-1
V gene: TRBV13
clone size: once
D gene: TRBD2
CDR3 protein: CASSTGLAVPTVDNEQFF
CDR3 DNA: TGTGCCAGCAGCACTGGACTAGCGGTCCCTACCGTAGACAATGAGCAGTTCTTC

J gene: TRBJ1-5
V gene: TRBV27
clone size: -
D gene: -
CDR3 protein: CASSIRSNQPQHF
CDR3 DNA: TGTGCCAGCAGTATAAGATCCAATCAGCCCCAGCATTTT

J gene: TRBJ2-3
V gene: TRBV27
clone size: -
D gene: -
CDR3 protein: CASSLYGDTQYF
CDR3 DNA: TGTGCCAGCAGTTTATATGGAGATACGCAGTATTTT

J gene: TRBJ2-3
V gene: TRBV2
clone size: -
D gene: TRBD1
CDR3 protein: CASSVPRGPEETFSTDTQYF
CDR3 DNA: TGTGCCAGCAGCGTCCCCAGGGGGCCTGAGGAAACCTTCAGCACAGATACGCAGTATTTT

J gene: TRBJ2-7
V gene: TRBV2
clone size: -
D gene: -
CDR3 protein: CASRDVGLYEQYF
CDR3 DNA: TGTGCCAGCAGGGACGTAGGACTCTACGAGCAGTACTTC

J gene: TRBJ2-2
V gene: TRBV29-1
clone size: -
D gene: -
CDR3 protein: CSATGYTGELFF
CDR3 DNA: TGCAGCGCTACAGGCTACACCGGGGAGCTGTTTTTT

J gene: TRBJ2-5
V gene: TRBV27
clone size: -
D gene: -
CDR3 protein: CASRGQDLSVTQYF
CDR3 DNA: TGTGCCAGCAGAGGTCAGGACCTGTCGGTGACCCAGTACTTC

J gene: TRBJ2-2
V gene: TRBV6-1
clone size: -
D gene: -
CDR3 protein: CASSPRDTGSGELFF
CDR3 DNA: TGTGCCAGCAGTCCGAGGGACACCGGGTCCGGGGAGCTGTTTTTT

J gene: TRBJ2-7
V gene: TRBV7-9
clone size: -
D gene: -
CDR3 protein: CASSSSENPYEQYF
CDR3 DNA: TGTGCCAGCAGCTCCTCAGAAAATCCCTACGAGCAGTACTTC

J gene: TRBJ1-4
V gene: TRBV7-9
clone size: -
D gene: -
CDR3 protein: CASSPPLGLVDEKLFF
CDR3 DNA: TGTGCCAGCAGCCCCCCGCTAGGGTTGGTTGATGAAAAACTGTTTTTT

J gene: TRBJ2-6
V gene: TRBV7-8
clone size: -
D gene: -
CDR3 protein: CASSLYGANVLTF
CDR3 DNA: TGTGCCAGCAGTTTGTACGGGGCCAACGTCCTGACTTTC

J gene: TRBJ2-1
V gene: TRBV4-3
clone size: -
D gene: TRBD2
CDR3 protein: CASSQDVGRTSGYNEQFF
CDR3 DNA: TGCGCCAGCAGCCAAGATGTGGGGCGGACTAGCGGCTACAATGAGCAGTTCTTC

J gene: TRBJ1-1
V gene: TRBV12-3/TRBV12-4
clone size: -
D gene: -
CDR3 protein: CASSSVPTTEAFF
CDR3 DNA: TGTGCCAGCAGTTCCGTCCCGACGACTGAAGCTTTCTTT

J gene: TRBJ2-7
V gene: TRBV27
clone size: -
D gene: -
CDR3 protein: CASSLTWGYYEQYF
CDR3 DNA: TGTGCCAGCAGTTTAACATGGGGTTACTACGAGCAGTACTTC

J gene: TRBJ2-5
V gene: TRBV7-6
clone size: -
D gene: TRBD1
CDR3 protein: CASSSDPRQGETQYF
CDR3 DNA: TGTGCCAGCAGTTCCGACCCCCGACAGGGAGAGACCCAGTACTTC

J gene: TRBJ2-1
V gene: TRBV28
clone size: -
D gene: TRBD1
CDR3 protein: CASSPTGGDYNEQFF
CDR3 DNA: TGTGCCAGCAGTCCGACAGGGGGCGACTACAATGAGCAGTTCTTC

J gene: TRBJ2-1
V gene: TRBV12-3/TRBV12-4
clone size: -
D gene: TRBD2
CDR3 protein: CASSWGGLADEQFF
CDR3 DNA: TGTGCCAGCAGTTGGGGGGGTTTAGCGGATGAGCAGTTCTTC

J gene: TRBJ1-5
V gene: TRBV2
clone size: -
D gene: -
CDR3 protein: CASRLRNQPQHF
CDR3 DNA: TGTGCCTCTAGGTTACGCAATCAGCCCCAGCATTTT

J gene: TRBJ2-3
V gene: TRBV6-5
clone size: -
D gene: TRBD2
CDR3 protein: CASSWGTSGSADTQYF
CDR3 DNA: TGTGCCAGCAGTTGGGGGACTAGCGGGAGTGCAGATACGCAGTATTTT

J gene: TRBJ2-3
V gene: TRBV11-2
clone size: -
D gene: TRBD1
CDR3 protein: CASSFLTGVGDTQYF
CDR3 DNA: TGTGCCAGCAGCTTTTTGACAGGGGTTGGAGATACGCAGTATTTT

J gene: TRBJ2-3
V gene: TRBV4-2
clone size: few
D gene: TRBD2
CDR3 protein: CASSPIAGGPSRGTDTQYF
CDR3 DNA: TGTGCCAGCAGCCCAATAGCGGGGGGGCCCTCCCGAGGCACAGATACGCAGTATTTT

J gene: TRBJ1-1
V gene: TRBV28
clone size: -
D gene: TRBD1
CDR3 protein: CASSPWTGTYTEAFF
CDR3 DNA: TGTGCCAGCAGTCCGTGGACAGGGACGTACACTGAAGCTTTCTTT

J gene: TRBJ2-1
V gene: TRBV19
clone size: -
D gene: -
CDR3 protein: CASSATVSSYNEQFF
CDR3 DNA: TGTGCCAGTAGTGCTACAGTGAGCTCCTACAATGAGCAGTTCTTC

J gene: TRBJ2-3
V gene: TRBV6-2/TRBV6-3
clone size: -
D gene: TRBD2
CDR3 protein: CASSERGGFRDTQYF
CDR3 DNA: TGTGCCAGCAGTGAGCGGGGGGGCTTCAGAGATACGCAGTATTTT

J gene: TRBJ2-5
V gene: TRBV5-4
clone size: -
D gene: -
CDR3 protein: CASSFQGSETQYF
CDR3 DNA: TGTGCCAGCAGCTTTCAGGGATCGGAGACCCAGTACTTC

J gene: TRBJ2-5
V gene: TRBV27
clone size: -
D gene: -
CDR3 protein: CASVLGETQYF
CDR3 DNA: TGTGCCAGCGTTTTAGGAGAGACCCAGTACTTC

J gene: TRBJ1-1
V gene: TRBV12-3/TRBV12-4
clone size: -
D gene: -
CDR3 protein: CASSFLGIGTEAFF
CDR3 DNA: TGTGCCAGCAGTTTTCTGGGAATCGGCACTGAAGCTTTCTTT

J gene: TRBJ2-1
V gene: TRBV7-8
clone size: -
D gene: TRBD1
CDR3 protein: CASRPGDRGRSYNEQFF
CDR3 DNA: TGTGCCAGCAGACCCGGGGACAGGGGAAGGTCCTACAATGAGCAGTTCTTC

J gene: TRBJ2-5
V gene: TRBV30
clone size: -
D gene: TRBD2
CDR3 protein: CAWSMVRGGIETQYF
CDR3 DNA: TGTGCCTGGTCCATGGTCCGGGGGGGGATAGAGACCCAGTACTTC

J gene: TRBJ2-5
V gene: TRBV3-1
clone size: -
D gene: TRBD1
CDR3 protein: CASRETGLETQYF
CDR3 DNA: TGTGCCAGCAGGGAGACAGGGCTGGAGACCCAGTACTTC

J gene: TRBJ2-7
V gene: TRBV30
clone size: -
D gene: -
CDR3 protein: CAWTSTAWDPGPYEQYF
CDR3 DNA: TGTGCCTGGACATCCACCGCGTGGGACCCGGGTCCCTACGAGCAGTACTTC

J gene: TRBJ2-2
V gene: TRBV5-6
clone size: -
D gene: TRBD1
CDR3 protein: CASSLRGPGELFF
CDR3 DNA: TGTGCCAGCAGCTTAAGGGGGCCGGGGGAGCTGTTTTTT